Sequencing of this TCR beta chain was carried out in a study of identical twins. This clonotype showed up just a few times. Its target is not known. There were only healthy Caucasians among the donors. Each cDNA held unique molecular identifiers, and template switching gave it a universal primer site. In TCRdb, the 5' RACE reads were re-called with MiXCR into one record per CDR3 protein. The repertoire has roughly 250,000 distinct CDR3 sequences, more than 13% of them found once; the top ten carry around 8.9%. Study-wide results and caveats: Within beta out-of-frame sequences, the excess sharing observed between twins was weaker.

This CDR3 has 12 residues. The V gene lost 8 bases and the J gene lost 3 bases, with 8 bases spanning the gap. Germline V gene data show CDR1 as SNHLY and CDR2 as FYNNEI. The rearrangement uses TRBV2 and TRBJ1-5; D unresolved. Sequenced sample: memory (CD45RO+) T cells sorted from blood. This sequence was found in a woman younger than 35 in good health. Here the CDR3 reads CASGRHNQPQHF. The CDR3 nucleotides are TGTGCCAGCGGACGGCACAATCAGCCCCAGCATTTT.